This T cell receptor (beta chain) was recorded in a study of cytomegalovirus exposure and HLA in healthy donors. Study-level background: Drawn from HLA-typed donors, around 85 million unique TCRs were held in an early data release. Regarding the study as a whole: Productive status was seen about 90% or about 30% of the time for most TCR beta V segments in an earlier analysis.

Notes on this clone: Its antigen is currently unknown.

60 Vbeta and 13 Jbeta primers were used in PCR. Produced via immunoSEQ multiplex PCR; TCRdb's table is partial and in-frame only. The sample contains roughly 100,000 clones, 83% of which appear only once. The sequenced material came from PBMCs. The TCR originated in a man aged 35-49 years in good health and CMV-seronegative.

The CDR3 sequence: CASSLGTSEDTQYF. In DNA, the CDR3 is TGCGCCAGCAGCTTGGGGACTAGCGAAGATACGCAGTATTTT. This chain uses TRBV5-1 with TRBJ2-3; 9 nucleotides agree with TRBD2. CDR3 length: 14 amino acids. J lost 5 bases, V lost 0 bases, and 1 base had no gene match. Per the germline V gene, CDR1 is SGHRS and CDR2 is YFSETQ.